Below are 22 T cell receptor beta chains sequenced from a single sample in a study of cytotoxic CD8 clonotypes in ibrutinib-treated CLL. TCRdb's copy holds only in-frame clones and misses some; the assay was immunoSEQ multiplex PCR. Altogether about 270,000 clones are present, about 72% being singletons, with the ten largest covering about 5.3%. Sequenced material: PBMCs, taken at disease progression, from a patient treated with ibrutinib. The origin of the receptors is a human donor with chronic lymphocytic leukemia.

This clone has just one count. The V call is TRBV5-5, the J call TRBJ1-2; D is ambiguous. This CDR3 has 13 residues. V dropped 2 bases and J dropped 5 bases, with 10 bases sitting between them. The germline V gene has CDR1 SGHKS and CDR2 YYEKEE (reference sequence). The CDR3 spells CASSLYSPYGYTF. The CDR3 bases are TGTGCCAGCAGCTTATATAGTCCGTATGGCTACACCTTC.

V is TRBV6-5 and J is TRBJ1-1, with no clear D. The CDR3 is 15 residues long. Germline V gene lookup returns CDR1 MNHEY and CDR2 SVGAGI. The V gene lost 5 bases and the J gene lost 3 bases, with 16 bases spanning the gap. CDR3 residues: CASSPLKGRDTEAFF. The CDR3 region has the DNA TGTGCCAGCAGTCCCCTCAAAGGGCGGGACACTGAAGCTTTCTTT.

The chain uses TRBV28 and TRBJ1-2, with D tentatively TRBD1 (5 bases). CDR3 length equals 13 residues. Trimming took off 10 bases at V and 5 bases at J, with 17 bases between the two ends. The V gene's germline CDR1 is MDHEN and CDR2 SYDVKM. The CDR3 DNA reads TGTGCCATCTTTGACAGATTAAATTATGGCTACACCTTC. This encodes CAIFDRLNYGYTF.

This clone turned up a few times. The same CDR3 arises from other DNA sequences in this sample as well. The V call is TRBV5-4, the J call TRBJ2-3, with D hard to call. The CDR3 totals 13 residues. The germline V gene has CDR1 SGHNT and CDR2 YYREEE (reference sequence). The V end lost 0 bases, the J end lost 3 bases, and 5 bases lay between the germline ends. This CDR3 is CASSLDSTDTQYF. CDR3 in DNA: TGTGCCAGCAGCTTGGACTCTACAGATACGCAGTATTTT.

The chain employs TRBV28 and TRBJ1-5; weak D call: TRBD1 (6 bases). Trimming took off 6 bases at V and 3 bases at J, with 15 bases between the two ends. Germline CDR1 reads MDHEN; CDR2 reads SYDVKM. This CDR3 comprises 15 residues. The CDR3 reads CASSPTGYTNQPQHF. CDR3 nucleotides: TGTGCCAGCAGCCCCACAGGGTATACCAATCAGCCCCAGCATTTT.

There are a few counts of this clone. The chain links TRBV2 to TRBJ1-1; D is undetermined. The CDR3 is 12 residues long. Trimming cost V 8 bases and J 0 bases, with 7 bases left between them. Germline CDR1 reads SNHLY; CDR2 reads FYNNEI. In nucleotides, the CDR3 is TGTGCCAGCTCGGGGATGAACACTGAAGCTTTCTTT. Protein: CASSGMNTEAFF.

This chain uses TRBV27 with TRBJ2-3; 11 bases line up with TRBD1. V was pared by 5 bases and J by 3 bases, with 1 base of the junction left unmatched. The CDR3 totals 14 residues. Germline V lookup: CDR1 MNHEY, CDR2 SMNVEV (reference sequence). Here the CDR3 DNA reads TGTGCCAGCAGTAGGGACAGGGGGACAGATACGCAGTATTTT. It specifies CASSRDRGTDTQYF.

V is TRBV9 and J is TRBJ2-5; D may match TRBD1 or TRBD2 (6 bases each). Germline V CDR1 and CDR2: SGDLS, YYNGEE. The CDR3 has 17 amino acids. The V and J ends lost 4 bases and 5 bases respectively, with 24 bases between them. CDR3 in amino acids: CASSPKVKRRGDETQYF. The CDR3 coding sequence is TGTGCCAGCAGCCCGAAGGTCAAGCGGAGGGGGGATGAGACCCAGTACTTC.

In the case of this clone: Other DNA sequences in this specimen translate into the identical CDR3. The chain is built from TRBV4-1 and TRBJ1-5; tentatively, D is TRBD1 (5 bases). V lost 3 bases and J lost 2, with 5 bases in between. The germline V gene has CDR1 MGHRA and CDR2 YSYEKL. The CDR3 is made up of 13 amino acids. CDR3 residues: CASSQGRNQPQHF. The CDR3 nucleotides are TGCGCCAGCAGCCAGGGACGCAATCAGCCCCAGCATTTT.

The rearrangement uses TRBV18 and TRBJ2-1, with unresolved D. With 3 bases removed from V and 6 bases from J, the gap between germline ends came to 3 bases. Per germline, CDR1 KGHSH and CDR2 LQKENI. There are 11 residues in the CDR3. Written as DNA, the CDR3 is TGTGCCAGCTCACCCGGCAATGAGCAGTTCTTC. As protein: CASSPGNEQFF.

J is TRBJ2-4 and V is TRBV7-2; 7 nucleotides align to TRBD2. Germline V gene sequence: CDR1 SGHTA, CDR2 FQGNSA. The V gene end was trimmed by 4 bases and the J gene end by 6 bases; junction bases not matched to a gene: 9. This CDR3 has 15 residues. The CDR3 reads CASSSQAGVRNIQYF. The CDR3 DNA sequence: TGTGCCAGCAGCTCCCAGGCGGGGGTGCGAAACATTCAGTACTTC.

The chain carries TRBV9 and TRBJ2-2; D perhaps matches TRBD2 (6 bases). Germline CDR1 and CDR2: SGDLS and YYNGEE. The V end was cut by 2 bases, the J end by 6 bases, with 14 bases between. This CDR3 comprises 15 residues. DNA of the CDR3: TGTGCCAGCAGCGTGGGGGGATCTATGGCCGGGGAGCTGTTTTTT. Encoded protein: CASSVGGSMAGELFF.

The chain links TRBV13 to TRBJ2-4, with 7 bases identical to TRBD1. The trim removed 5 bases at V and 1 base at J, leaving 5 bases unmatched. In germline, CDR1 is PRHDT, CDR2 FYEKMQ (reference sequence). The CDR3 is 15 amino acids. CDR3 in DNA: TGTGCCAGCAGCGAGACAGGGATTGCCAAAAACATTCAGTACTTC. Translated: CASSETGIAKNIQYF. Supplemented by reference TRBV13 and TRBJ2-4, the full variable domain reads AAGVIQSPRHLIKEKRETATLKCYPIPRHDTVYWYQQGPGQDPQFLISFYEKMQSDKGSIPDRFSAQQFSDYHSELNMSSLELGDSALYFCASSETGIAKNIQYFGAGTRLSVL.

This clone has only a few counts. The genes are TRBV29-1 and TRBJ2-2; D tentatively reads TRBD1 or TRBD2 (6 bases each). Germline CDR1 SQVTM, CDR2 ANQGSEA. This CDR3 has 16 residues. V was trimmed by 1 base and J by 5 bases, leaving 17 bases between them. As DNA, the CDR3 is TGCAGCGTTGAAGCCCGGGGGCCATTAAGGACCGGGGAGCTGTTTTTT. Encoded protein: CSVEARGPLRTGELFF.

The rearrangement joins TRBV28 to TRBJ2-7; D tentatively reads TRBD1 or TRBD2 (5 bases each). V shed 3 bases and J shed 2 bases, with 20 bases lying between them. The CDR3 extends over 17 amino acids. Germline V lookup: CDR1 MDHEN, CDR2 SYDVKM. The CDR3 nucleotides read TGTGCCAGCAGTTTTAGTGAGGGGACCCATGGGGCCTACGAGCAGTACTTC. This gives the protein CASSFSEGTHGAYEQYF.

This sequence joins TRBV9 and TRBJ2-1, with 8 bases matching TRBD2. The CDR3 runs to 16 residues. V gave up 1 base and J gave up 6 bases; unmatched junction bases: 9. Germline loops: CDR1 SGDLS, CDR2 YYNGEE. In nucleotides, the CDR3 is TGTGCCAGCAGCGTAAGGCTAGCGGGCGGAAGCAATGAGCAGTTCTTC. As protein: CASSVRLAGGSNEQFF.

Remarks on this clone: Germline is not matched at one junction end, which may reflect a read error. V is TRBV4-1 and J is TRBJ2-7; TRBD2 matches at 7 bases. Germline V gene lookup returns CDR1 MGHRA and CDR2 YSYEKL. This CDR3 is built from 11 residues. CDR3 nucleotides: TGCGCCAGCAGCCAAGATGGGCGACTAGCCTTC. Translated, it gives CASSQDGRLAF.

The chain carries TRBV29-1 and TRBJ2-1; 15 bases map to TRBD2. Germline V gene lookup returns CDR1 SQVTM and CDR2 ANQGSEA. The V and J ends lost 1 base and 2 bases, in that order; junction bases with no gene match: 9. The length of the CDR3 is 19 residues. In DNA, the CDR3 is TGCAGCGTTGAAGGGCCCTGGACTAGCGGGGGGGCCACCTACAATGAGCAGTTCTTC. Protein sequence: CSVEGPWTSGGATYNEQFF.

The chain recombines TRBV5-5 with TRBJ2-3, with D tentatively TRBD2 (7 bases). There are 16 residues in the CDR3. V lost 3 bases and J 3 bases, leaving 17 bases between the germline ends. Germline-derived CDR1 and CDR2 are SGHKS and YYEKEE (reference sequence). The CDR3: CASSSRGAIWTDTQYF. The CDR3 coding sequence is TGTGCCAGCAGCTCTCGGGGGGCAATTTGGACAGATACGCAGTATTTT.

This clone was recorded a few times. The rearrangement uses TRBV25-1 and TRBJ2-2; 7 positions agree with TRBD1. CDR3 size: 15 residues. CDR1 is MGHDK and CDR2 is SYGVNS in the germline V gene. V was pared by 4 bases and J by 5 bases, with 7 bases of the junction left unmatched. CDR3 coding DNA: TGTGCCAGCAGTGGCCGGACAGGACGAACCGGGGAGCTGTTTTTT. Protein sequence: CASSGRTGRTGELFF.

The rearrangement uses TRBV18 and TRBJ1-4, with D unclear. CDR1 and CDR2 from the germline V gene are KGHSH and LQKENI. The V and J ends lost 1 base and 5 bases respectively, with 5 bases between them. The CDR3 is made up of 13 amino acids. This CDR3 reads CASSPRPNEKLFF. DNA for the CDR3: TGTGCCAGCTCACCACGGCCCAATGAAAAACTGTTTTTT.

The chain employs TRBV19 and TRBJ2-7, with a tentative D call TRBD1 (7 bases). Per germline, CDR1 LNHDA and CDR2 SQIVND (reference sequence). V lost 6 bases, J lost 3 bases, and 18 bases lay in between. The CDR3 is 15 residues long. The CDR3 region has the DNA TGTGCCAGTAGCAAGGGGGGACAGATCCACTACGAGCAGTACTTC. Translation gives CASSKGGQIHYEQYF.